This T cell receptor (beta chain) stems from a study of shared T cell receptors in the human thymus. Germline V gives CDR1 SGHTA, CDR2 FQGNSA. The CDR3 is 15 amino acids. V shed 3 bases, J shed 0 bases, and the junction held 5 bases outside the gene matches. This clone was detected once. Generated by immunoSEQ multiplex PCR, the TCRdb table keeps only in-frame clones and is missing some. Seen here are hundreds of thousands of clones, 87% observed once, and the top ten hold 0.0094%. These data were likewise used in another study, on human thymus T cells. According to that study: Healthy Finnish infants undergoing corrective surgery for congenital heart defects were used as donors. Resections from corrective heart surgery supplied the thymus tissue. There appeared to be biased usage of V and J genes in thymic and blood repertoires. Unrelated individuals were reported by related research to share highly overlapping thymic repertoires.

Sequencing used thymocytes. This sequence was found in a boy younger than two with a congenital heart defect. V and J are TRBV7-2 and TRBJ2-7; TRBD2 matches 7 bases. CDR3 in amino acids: CASSFTSESSYEQYF. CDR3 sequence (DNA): TGTGCCAGCAGCTTTACTAGCGAGAGCTCCTACGAGCAGTACTTC.